Below, 28 T cell receptor beta chains from the same sample are listed, as sequenced in a study of sequential checkpoint blockade in melanoma. Profiled with immunoSEQ multiplex PCR; TCRdb holds only in-frame clones, not every one. Seen here are around 19,000 clones, around 77% observed once, and the top ten hold under 25%. Treatment denoted: randomized to nivolumab then ipilimumab (arm A) or the reverse (arm B). The sequencing used CD8+ T cells sorted from blood (inferred from file names), collected from a patient given nivolumab and ipilimumab in sequence. The receptors were gathered from a human donor with melanoma.

The chain has TRBV7-9 and TRBJ1-1, with 7 bases fitting TRBD1. The germline gives CDR1 SEHNR, CDR2 FQNEAQ (reference sequence). This CDR3 has 15 residues. Trimming took 7 bases from V and 0 from J; bases not matched to a gene: 8. The CDR3 is CASNPTGSVNTEAFF. DNA for the CDR3: TGTGCCAGCAACCCGACAGGGTCGGTGAACACTGAAGCTTTCTTT.

The V gene is TRBV7-8, the J gene TRBJ2-2, with TRBD2 as a possible D gene (6 bases). Germline V gene data show CDR1 as SGHVS and CDR2 as FQNEAQ. The CDR3 loop spans 15 amino acids. The ends were cut back, 3 bases at V and 6 bases at J, with 14 bases in the middle. The CDR3 is CASSFRASASGELFF. The DNA of the CDR3 is TGTGCCAGCAGCTTTCGGGCTAGCGCTTCCGGGGAGCTGTTTTTT.

The gene calls are TRBV7-6 and TRBJ1-1; 7 bases align to TRBD1. This CDR3 is 16 amino acids long. J gave up 0 bases and V 5 bases, and 9 bases lay outside the gene matches. Germline values: CDR1 SGHVS, CDR2 FNYEAQ. The CDR3 sequence: CASSPRVQGLNTEAFF. The CDR3 DNA reads as TGTGCCAGCAGCCCCCGCGTACAGGGGCTGAACACTGAAGCTTTCTTT.

This clone was observed a single time. The genes are TRBV13 and TRBJ2-7; D perhaps matches TRBD2 (7 bases). CDR1 and CDR2 (germline): PRHDT, FYEKMQ (reference sequence). Trimming took 1 base from V and 2 from J, leaving 15 bases between them. This CDR3 has 16 amino acids. This CDR3 reads CASSLVRREGAYEQYF. The CDR3 nucleotides are TGTGCCAGCAGCTTAGTCCGGAGGGAGGGGGCCTACGAGCAGTACTTC.

This clone was found a few times. This CDR3 is CASIGQGWETQYF. The CDR3 DNA sequence: TGTGCCAGCATAGGACAGGGGTGGGAGACCCAGTACTTC. The chain is built from TRBV7-9 and TRBJ2-5; TRBD1 aligns across 9 bases. After removal of 7 bases from V and 5 bases from J, the junction contained 5 bases not matched to a gene. CDR3 length equals 13 residues. CDR1 is SEHNR, CDR2 FQNEAQ, per germline (reference sequence).

The J gene is TRBJ1-5, the V gene TRBV9; 8 bases are a match to TRBD1. This CDR3 has 16 residues. Germline V CDR1 and CDR2: SGDLS, YYNGEE. The ends lost 4 bases at V and 4 bases at J; junction bases unmatched: 10. The CDR3 nucleotides are TGTGCCAGCAGCCCCCACGCGACAGGGGTTAATCAGCCCCAGCATTTT. It translates to CASSPHATGVNQPQHF. Variable domain in full (rest from reference TRBV9 and TRBJ1-5): DSGVTQTPKHLITATGQRVTLRCSPRSGDLSVYWYQQSLDQGLQFLIQYYNGEERAKGNILERFSAQQFPDLHSELNLSSLELGDSALYFCASSPHATGVNQPQHFGDGTRLSIL.

This chain connects TRBV5-1 to TRBJ2-7; 8 nucleotides agree with TRBD2. The CDR3 covers 14 residues. The germline V gene has CDR1 SGHRS and CDR2 YFSETQ. Losses at the gene ends were 3 bases for V and 4 bases for J; bases not matched to a gene: 6. DNA of the CDR3: TGCGCCAGCAGCTCGGGGGGGGTGAGTTACGAGCAGTACTTC. Amino acid sequence: CASSSGGVSYEQYF.

The chain recombines TRBV28 with TRBJ2-7, with 7 bases aligning to TRBD1. CDR1 and CDR2 from the germline V gene are MDHEN and SYDVKM. Trimming at V came to 6 bases and at J to 4 bases, leaving 9 bases not matched to a gene. The CDR3 is made up of 14 amino acids. CDR3 sequence reads: CASSPAPGQYEQYF. Written as DNA, the CDR3 is TGTGCCAGCAGCCCAGCCCCGGGACAGTACGAGCAGTACTTC.

This clone rates as large. V usage is TRBV2 and J usage is TRBJ2-5; possibly TRBD2 for D (5 bases). The CDR3 consists of 15 residues. The V gene lost 6 bases and the J gene lost 5 bases, with 19 bases spanning the gap. CDR1 and CDR2 from the germline V gene are SNHLY and FYNNEI. In DNA, the CDR3 is TGTGCCAGCAGATTCAGACTATGGACCCAGGAGACCCAGTACTTC. It yields the protein CASRFRLWTQETQYF.

The rearrangement uses TRBV2 and TRBJ2-7, with 7 bases that match TRBD1. Trimming at V came to 6 bases and at J to 1 base, leaving 9 bases not matched to a gene. This CDR3 contains 15 residues. Germline CDR1 and CDR2: SNHLY and FYNNEI. CDR3 in amino acids: CASRREDRRSYEQYF. CDR3 in DNA: TGTGCCAGCAGACGAGAGGACAGGAGATCCTACGAGCAGTACTTC. The complete variable domain, with remaining parts taken from reference TRBV2 and TRBJ2-7, reads EPEVTQTPSHQVTQMGQEVILRCVPISNHLYFYWYRQILGQKVEFLVSFYNNEISEKSEIFDDQFSVERPDGSNFTLKIRSTKLEDSAMYFCASRREDRRSYEQYFGPGTRLTVT.

The chain couples TRBV19 to TRBJ2-7; TRBD1 matches 7 bases. CDR3 length equals 14 residues. Germline CDR1 reads LNHDA; CDR2 reads SQIVND (reference sequence). Trimming removed 6 bases from V and 4 bases from J; junction bases left unmatched: 9. The CDR3 spells CASRLSGTEYEQYF. The CDR3 DNA reads as TGTGCCAGTAGGCTTTCCGGGACAGAGTACGAGCAGTACTTC. Variable domain in full (rest from reference TRBV19 and TRBJ2-7): DGGITQSPKYLFRKEGQNVTLSCEQNLNHDAMYWYRQDPGQGLRLIYYSQIVNDFQKGDIAEGYSVSREKKESFPLTVTSAQKNPTAFYLCASRLSGTEYEQYFGPGTRLTVT.

The genes are TRBV6-6 and TRBJ1-2; 7 bases agree with TRBD1. The CDR3 is 16 amino acids. V shed 2 bases and J 5 bases; nucleotides not matched to a gene: 11. CDR1 and CDR2 (germline): MNHNY, SVGAGI (reference sequence). The CDR3 loop reads CASSYLLGGASYGYTF. The CDR3 DNA follows: TGTGCCAGCAGTTACCTACTAGGGGGCGCCTCTTATGGCTACACCTTC.

A few counts support this clone. It differs at one base from a far larger clone, so likely a read error. The chain uses TRBV10-2 and TRBJ1-4; D unresolved. Germline loops: CDR1 WSHSY, CDR2 SAAADI. The CDR3 loop spans 15 amino acids. The CDR3 region is CASSYEGATNEKLFF. The CDR3 DNA is TGTGCCAGCAGTTACGAGGGCGCAACTAATGAAAAACTGTTTTTT.

The chain carries TRBV28 and TRBJ2-1; 16 positions match TRBD2. The CDR3 extends over 18 amino acids. The trim removed 4 bases at V and 4 bases at J, leaving 7 bases unmatched. Per the germline V gene, CDR1 is MDHEN and CDR2 is SYDVKM. The CDR3 sequence is CASSSGLAGGPGYNEQFF. Here the CDR3 DNA reads TGTGCCAGCAGTTCGGGACTAGCGGGAGGGCCGGGATACAATGAGCAGTTCTTC. The full variable domain, its missing parts supplied by reference TRBV28 and TRBJ2-1, is DVKVTQSSRYLVKRTGEKVFLECVQDMDHENMFWYRQDPGLGLRLIYFSYDVKMKEKGDIPEGYSVSREKKERFSLILESASTNQTSMYLCASSSGLAGGPGYNEQFFGPGTRLTVL.

CDR3: CASGGVRIGYTF. The CDR3 nucleotides read TGTGCCAGCGGGGGGGTCAGGATCGGCTACACCTTC. The rearrangement uses TRBV25-1 and TRBJ1-2; D is perhaps TRBD1 (5 bases). The V end was cut by 8 bases, the J end by 8 bases, with 15 bases between. There are 12 residues in the CDR3. The germline V gene has CDR1 MGHDK and CDR2 SYGVNS.

CDR3 in amino acids: CASSETGTGGYEQYF. CDR3 sequence (DNA): TGTGCCAGCAGTGAAACCGGGACAGGGGGCTACGAGCAGTACTTC. The genes are TRBV6-1 and TRBJ2-7; the match to TRBD1 covers 11 bases. Trimming removed 2 bases from V and 3 bases from J; junction bases left unmatched: 3. CDR1 MNHNS and CDR2 SASEGT come from the germline V gene. The CDR3 has 15 residues.

The genes are TRBV6-1 and TRBJ1-4; 10 nucleotides align to TRBD1. This CDR3 has 15 residues. V shed 6 bases, J shed 6 bases, and the junction held 7 bases outside the gene matches. Germline lookup yields CDR1 MNHNS and CDR2 SASEGT. CDR3 amino acids: CASRAGQGRDEKLFF. The CDR3 region has the DNA TGTGCCAGCAGGGCGGGACAGGGGAGGGATGAAAAACTGTTTTTT.

This chain joins TRBV11-2 and TRBJ2-7; 7 bases agree with TRBD1. Germline CDR1 and CDR2: SGHAT and FQNNGV. With V trimmed by 5 bases and J by 3 bases, 7 bases remained unmatched. The CDR3 contains 14 residues. The CDR3 DNA follows: TGTGCCAGCAGCCCTTTGGGACAGAACTACGAGCAGTACTTC. Amino acids: CASSPLGQNYEQYF.

The chain uses TRBV11-2 and TRBJ2-7, with 7 nucleotides matching TRBD1. This CDR3 has 14 amino acids. The germline gives CDR1 SGHAT, CDR2 FQNNGV. J was trimmed by 2 bases and V by 2 bases; bases with no gene match: 3. DNA for the CDR3: TGTGCCAGCAGCTTAATCGGGACAGCCTACGAGCAGTACTTC. This translates into CASSLIGTAYEQYF.

This sequence joins TRBV10-3 and TRBJ1-2; unclear D gene. CDR3 size: 12 residues. Germline V gives CDR1 ENHRY, CDR2 SYGVKD. V was trimmed by 3 bases and J by 12 bases, leaving 14 bases between them. This chain's CDR3 is CAISDRSGFDTF. DNA for the CDR3: TGTGCCATCAGTGATCGGTCGGGGTTCGACACCTTC.

In nucleotides, the CDR3 is TGTGCCAGCAGCACCCCGCGGGACAGCCATAACTATGGCTACACCTTC. Protein: CASSTPRDSHNYGYTF. V is TRBV9 and J is TRBJ1-2; 7 bases map to TRBD1. Germline V gives CDR1 SGDLS, CDR2 YYNGEE. Germline trimming cut 4 bases from V and 1 base from J; bases unmatched to any gene: 10. The length of the CDR3 is 16 residues.

V usage is TRBV5-5 and J usage is TRBJ1-4, with 10 bases that match TRBD1. Per the germline V gene, CDR1 is SGHKS and CDR2 is YYEKEE (reference sequence). The CDR3 is 14 residues long. V shed 4 bases and J 6 bases; nucleotides not matched to a gene: 3. The CDR3 coding sequence is TGTGCCAGCAGCCCAGACAGGGGGCATGAAAAACTGTTTTTT. Translation gives CASSPDRGHEKLFF.

This clone was picked up a small number of times. The chain combines TRBV5-4 with TRBJ1-2, with 9 bases lining up with TRBD1. Germline V CDR1 and CDR2: SGHNT, YYREEE (reference sequence). The CDR3 extends over 14 amino acids. J gave up 8 bases and V 5 bases, and 10 bases lay outside the gene matches. This chain's CDR3 is CASRWGQGSLGYTF. The CDR3 coding sequence is TGTGCCAGCAGATGGGGACAGGGCTCCCTCGGCTACACCTTC. Full variable domain (outside the CDR3, taken from reference TRBV5-4 and TRBJ1-2): ETGVTQSPTHLIKTRGQQVTLRCSSQSGHNTVSWYQQALGQGPQFIFQYYREEENGRGNFPPRFSGLQFPNYSSELNVNALELDDSALYLCASRWGQGSLGYTFGSGTRLTVV.

V usage is TRBV10-3 and J usage is TRBJ2-7; no firm D call. The germline CDR1 and CDR2 sequences are ENHRY and SYGVKD. V lost 3 bases, J lost 2 bases, and 5 bases lay in between. The CDR3 is 12 amino acids. In DNA form, the CDR3 reads TGTGCCATCAGTGACAGGACCTACGAGCAGTACTTC. Protein: CAISDRTYEQYF.

The chain has TRBV6-6 and TRBJ2-7; TRBD1 matches at 8 bases. J gave up 6 bases and V 6 bases, and 13 bases lay outside the gene matches. The V gene's germline CDR1 is MNHNY and CDR2 SVGAGI (reference sequence). The CDR3 consists of 15 residues. The CDR3 protein is CASSHPGQGTIEQYF. DNA for the CDR3: TGTGCCAGCAGCCACCCCGGACAGGGAACCATCGAGCAGTACTTC.

The chain is built from TRBV2 and TRBJ2-7; D is perhaps TRBD2 (6 bases). The V and J ends lost 1 base and 3 bases respectively, with 16 bases between them. Per germline, CDR1 SNHLY and CDR2 FYNNEI. This CDR3 has 16 amino acids. In DNA, the CDR3 is TGTGCCAGCAGTGAAGGGGGTCCTAGCGTTAACTACGAGCAGTACTTC. Translation: CASSEGGPSVNYEQYF.

This clone appeared a few times. The chain is built from TRBV13 and TRBJ2-7; maybe TRBD1 (5 bases). The CDR3 is 14 residues long. Trimming left V 3 bases short and J 2 bases short, with 11 bases between. Per the germline V gene, CDR1 is PRHDT and CDR2 is FYEKMQ (reference sequence). CDR3 nucleotides: TGTGCCAGCAGCTTGCTCGACAGAGCCTACGAGCAGTACTTC. Translating gives CASSLLDRAYEQYF.

The chain has TRBV27 and TRBJ2-7; perhaps TRBD1 as D (6 bases). The V end lost 8 bases, the J end lost 3 bases, and 8 bases lay between the germline ends. The CDR3 totals 11 residues. The germline V gene has CDR1 MNHEY and CDR2 SMNVEV (reference sequence). The CDR3 here is CASGTNYEQYF. The DNA of the CDR3 is TGTGCCAGCGGGACAAACTACGAGCAGTACTTC.